This TCR beta chain came from a study of vaccination effects on CD4 cells after COVID-19. Overall study findings and caveats: After vaccination, at late timepoints, clones induced by infection and by vaccine contracted markedly.

The protocol was immunoSEQ multiplex PCR, while the TCRdb copy is restricted to in-frame clones and leaves out a portion. The profile shows around 60,000 clones, about 72% of them singletons. The ends were cut back, 6 bases at V and 5 bases at J, with 4 bases in the middle. Germline loops: CDR1 DFQATT, CDR2 SNEGSKA (reference sequence). This CDR3 region has 9 residues. Antigen-specific CD4+ T cells were expanded (with viral peptide pools) by the ViraFEST assay ahead of sequencing. Culturing for around ten days preceded CD4+ T cell isolation. The vaccine recipients had no prior SARS-CoV-2 infection, with negative nucleocapsid antibodies. A word on this clone: Its antigen remains unidentified.

The source material was CD4+ T cells from PBMCs cultured with HCoV-NL63 spike peptides, sampled before COVID-19 vaccination. This TCR derives from a human donor who received a COVID-19 vaccine. This chain links TRBV20-1 with TRBJ2-5; D call uncertain. In DNA form, the CDR3 reads TGCAGTGCACCGGAGACCCAGTACTTC. Translated, it gives CSAPETQYF.